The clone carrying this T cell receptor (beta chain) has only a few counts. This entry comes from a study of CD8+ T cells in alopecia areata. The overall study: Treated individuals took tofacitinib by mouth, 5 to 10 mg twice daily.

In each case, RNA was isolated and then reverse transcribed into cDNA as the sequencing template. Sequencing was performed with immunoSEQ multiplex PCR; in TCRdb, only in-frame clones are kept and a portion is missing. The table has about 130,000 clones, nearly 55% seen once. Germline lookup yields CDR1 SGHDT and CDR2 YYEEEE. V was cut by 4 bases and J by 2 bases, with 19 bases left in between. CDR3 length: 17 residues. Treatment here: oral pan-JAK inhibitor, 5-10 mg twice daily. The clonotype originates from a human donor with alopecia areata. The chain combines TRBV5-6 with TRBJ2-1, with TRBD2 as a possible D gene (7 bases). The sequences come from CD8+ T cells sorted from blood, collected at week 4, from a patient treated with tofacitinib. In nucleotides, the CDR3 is TGTGCCAGCAGCCCTTCCCCCCGCGGGGGCACCTACAATGAGCAGTTCTTC. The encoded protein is CASSPSPRGGTYNEQFF.